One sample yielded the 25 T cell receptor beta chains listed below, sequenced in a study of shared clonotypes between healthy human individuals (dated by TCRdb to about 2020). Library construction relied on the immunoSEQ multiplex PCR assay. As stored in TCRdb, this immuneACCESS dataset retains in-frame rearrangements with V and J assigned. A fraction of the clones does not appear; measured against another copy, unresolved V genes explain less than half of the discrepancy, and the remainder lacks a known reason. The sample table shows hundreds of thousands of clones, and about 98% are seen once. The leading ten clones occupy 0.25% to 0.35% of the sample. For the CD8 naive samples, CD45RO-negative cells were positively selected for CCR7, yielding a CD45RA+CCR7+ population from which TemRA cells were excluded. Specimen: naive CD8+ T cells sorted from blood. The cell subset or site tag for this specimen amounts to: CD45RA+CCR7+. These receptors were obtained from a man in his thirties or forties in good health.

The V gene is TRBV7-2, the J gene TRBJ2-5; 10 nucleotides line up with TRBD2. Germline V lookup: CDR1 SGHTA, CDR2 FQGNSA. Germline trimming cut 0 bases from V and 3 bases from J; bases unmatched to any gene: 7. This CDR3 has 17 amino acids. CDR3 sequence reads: CASSLALGTSVEETQYF. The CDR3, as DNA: TGTGCCAGCAGCTTAGCCCTGGGGACTAGCGTAGAAGAGACCCAGTACTTC. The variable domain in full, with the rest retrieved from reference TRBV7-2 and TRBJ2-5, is GAGVSQSPSNKVTEKGKDVELRCDPISGHTALYWYRQSLGQGLEFLIYFQGNSAPDKSGLPSDRFSAERTGGSVSTLTIQRTQQEDSAVYLCASSLALGTSVEETQYFGPGTRLLVL.

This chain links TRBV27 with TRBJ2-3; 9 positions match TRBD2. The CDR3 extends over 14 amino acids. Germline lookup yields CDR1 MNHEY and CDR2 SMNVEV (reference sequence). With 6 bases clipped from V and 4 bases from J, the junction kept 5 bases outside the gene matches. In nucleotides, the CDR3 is TGTGCCAGCAGCTCCGGGACTAGCTCAGATACGCAGTATTTT. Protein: CASSSGTSSDTQYF.

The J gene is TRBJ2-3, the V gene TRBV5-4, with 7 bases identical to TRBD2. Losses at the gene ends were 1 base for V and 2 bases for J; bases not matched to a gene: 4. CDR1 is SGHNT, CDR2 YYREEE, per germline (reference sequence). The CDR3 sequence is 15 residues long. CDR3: CASSLLAGDTDTQYF. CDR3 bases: TGTGCCAGCAGCTTGTTGGCGGGAGACACAGATACGCAGTATTTT.

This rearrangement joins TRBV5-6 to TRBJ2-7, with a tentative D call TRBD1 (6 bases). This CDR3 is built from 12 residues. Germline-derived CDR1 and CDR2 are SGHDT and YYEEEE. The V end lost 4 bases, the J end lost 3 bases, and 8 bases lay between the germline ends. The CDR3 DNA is TGTGCCAGCAGCGCGGACAGCTACGAGCAGTACTTC. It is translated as CASSADSYEQYF.

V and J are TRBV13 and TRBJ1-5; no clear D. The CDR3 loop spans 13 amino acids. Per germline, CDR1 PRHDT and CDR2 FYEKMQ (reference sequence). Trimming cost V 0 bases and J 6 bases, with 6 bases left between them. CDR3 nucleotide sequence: TGTGCCAGCAGCTTAGGCCTCTCTCAGCCCCAGCATTTT. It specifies CASSLGLSQPQHF. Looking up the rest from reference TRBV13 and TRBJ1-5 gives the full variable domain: AAGVIQSPRHLIKEKRETATLKCYPIPRHDTVYWYQQGPGQDPQFLISFYEKMQSDKGSIPDRFSAQQFSDYHSELNMSSLELGDSALYFCASSLGLSQPQHFGDGTRLSIL.

CDR3 sequence: CASSVRQAAKNIQYF. As DNA, the CDR3 is TGTGCCAGCAGTGTAAGGCAGGCAGCCAAAAACATTCAGTACTTC. The V call is TRBV2, the J call TRBJ2-4; D is uncertain. V lost 4 bases, J lost 0 bases, and 10 bases lay in between. Germline assignment: CDR1 SNHLY and CDR2 FYNNEI. The CDR3 covers 15 residues. The variable domain in full, with the rest retrieved from reference TRBV2 and TRBJ2-4, is EPEVTQTPSHQVTQMGQEVILRCVPISNHLYFYWYRQILGQKVEFLVSFYNNEISEKSEIFDDQFSVERPDGSNFTLKIRSTKLEDSAMYFCASSVRQAAKNIQYFGAGTRLSVL.

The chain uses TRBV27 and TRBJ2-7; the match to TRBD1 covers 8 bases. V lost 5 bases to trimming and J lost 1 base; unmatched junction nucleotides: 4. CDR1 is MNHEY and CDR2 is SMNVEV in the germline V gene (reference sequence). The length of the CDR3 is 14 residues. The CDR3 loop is CASSLRQGSYEQYF. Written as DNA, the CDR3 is TGTGCCAGCAGTCTCAGACAGGGGTCCTACGAGCAGTACTTC.

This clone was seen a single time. CDR3 in amino acids: CASSVRDTGHYNEQFF. The CDR3, as DNA: TGCGCCAGCAGCGTACGGGATACAGGGCACTACAATGAGCAGTTCTTC. The chain combines TRBV4-3 with TRBJ2-1; weak D call: TRBD1 (6 bases). The V end lost 5 bases, the J end lost 3 bases, and 17 bases lay between the germline ends. This CDR3 contains 16 residues. Germline lookup yields CDR1 LGHNA and CDR2 YSLEER.

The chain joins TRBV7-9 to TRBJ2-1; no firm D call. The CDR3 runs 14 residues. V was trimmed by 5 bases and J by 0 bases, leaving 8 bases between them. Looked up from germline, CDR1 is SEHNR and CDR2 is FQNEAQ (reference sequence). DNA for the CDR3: TGTGCCAGCAGCCCTCTAAGCTCCTACAATGAGCAGTTCTTC. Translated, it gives CASSPLSSYNEQFF.

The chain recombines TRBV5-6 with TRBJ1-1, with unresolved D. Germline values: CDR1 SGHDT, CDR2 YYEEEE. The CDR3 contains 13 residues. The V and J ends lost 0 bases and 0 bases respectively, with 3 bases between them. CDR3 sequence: CASSLDMNTEAFF. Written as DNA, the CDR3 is TGTGCCAGCAGCTTGGACATGAACACTGAAGCTTTCTTT.

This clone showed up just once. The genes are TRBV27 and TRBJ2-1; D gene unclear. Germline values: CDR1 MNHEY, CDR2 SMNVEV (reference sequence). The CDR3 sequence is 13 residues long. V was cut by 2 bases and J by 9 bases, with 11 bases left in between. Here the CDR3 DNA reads TGTGCCAGCAGTTTAATTGGGTCGGGTGAGCAGTTCTTC. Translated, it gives CASSLIGSGEQFF.

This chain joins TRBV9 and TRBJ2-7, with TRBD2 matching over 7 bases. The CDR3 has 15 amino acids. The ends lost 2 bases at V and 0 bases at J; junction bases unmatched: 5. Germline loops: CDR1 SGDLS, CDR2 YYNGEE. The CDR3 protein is CASSVGGGNSYEQYF. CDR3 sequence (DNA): TGTGCCAGCAGCGTCGGGGGAGGGAACTCCTACGAGCAGTACTTC.

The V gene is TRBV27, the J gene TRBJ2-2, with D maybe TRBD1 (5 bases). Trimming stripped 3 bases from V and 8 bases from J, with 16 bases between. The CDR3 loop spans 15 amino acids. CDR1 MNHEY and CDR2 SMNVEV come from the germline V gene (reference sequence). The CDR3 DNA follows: TGTGCCAGCAGTTTCCGCAGGGTGCCCGGGGGGGAGCTGTTTTTT. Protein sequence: CASSFRRVPGGELFF.

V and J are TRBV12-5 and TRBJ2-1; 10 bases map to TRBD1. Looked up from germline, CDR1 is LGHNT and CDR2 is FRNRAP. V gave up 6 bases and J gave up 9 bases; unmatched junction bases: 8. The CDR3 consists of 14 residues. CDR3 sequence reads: CASGPGQGPAEQFF. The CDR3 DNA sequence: TGTGCTAGTGGCCCGGGACAGGGGCCGGCTGAGCAGTTCTTC.

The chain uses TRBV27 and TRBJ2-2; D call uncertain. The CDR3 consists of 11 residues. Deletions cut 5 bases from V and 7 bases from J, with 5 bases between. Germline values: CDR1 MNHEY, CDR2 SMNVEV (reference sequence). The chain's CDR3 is CASSIDGELFF. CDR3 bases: TGTGCCAGCAGTATCGACGGGGAGCTGTTTTTT.

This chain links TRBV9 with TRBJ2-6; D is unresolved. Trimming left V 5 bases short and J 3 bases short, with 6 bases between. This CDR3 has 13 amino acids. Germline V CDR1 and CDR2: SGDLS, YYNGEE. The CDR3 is CASSTGGANVLTF. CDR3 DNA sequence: TGTGCCAGCAGTACGGGTGGGGCCAACGTCCTGACTTTC.

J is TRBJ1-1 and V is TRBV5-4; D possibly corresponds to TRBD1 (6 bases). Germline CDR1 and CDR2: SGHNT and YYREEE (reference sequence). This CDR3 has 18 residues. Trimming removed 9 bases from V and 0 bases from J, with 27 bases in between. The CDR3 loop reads CATREGQSGTLLNTEAFF. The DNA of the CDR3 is TGTGCCACCAGAGAAGGACAGTCCGGAACCCTACTGAACACTGAAGCTTTCTTT.

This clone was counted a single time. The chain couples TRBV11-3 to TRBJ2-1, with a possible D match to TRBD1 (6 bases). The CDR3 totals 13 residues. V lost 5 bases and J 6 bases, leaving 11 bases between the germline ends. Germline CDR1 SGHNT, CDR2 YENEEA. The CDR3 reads CASSTRQANEQFF. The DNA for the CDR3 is TGTGCCAGCAGCACCCGACAGGCCAATGAGCAGTTCTTC.

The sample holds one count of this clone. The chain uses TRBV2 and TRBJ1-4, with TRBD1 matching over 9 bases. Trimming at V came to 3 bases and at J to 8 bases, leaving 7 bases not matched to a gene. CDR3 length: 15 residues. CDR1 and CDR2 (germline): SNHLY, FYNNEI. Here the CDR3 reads CASSDTGGDDEKLFF. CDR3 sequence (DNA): TGTGCCAGCAGTGATACAGGGGGCGACGACGAAAAACTGTTTTTT.

The CDR3 loop is CASSVSSGTAYNEQFF. CDR3 in DNA: TGTGCCAGCAGTGTGTCTAGCGGGACTGCCTACAATGAGCAGTTCTTC. This sequence joins TRBV6-1 and TRBJ2-1; 9 nucleotides line up with TRBD2. The CDR3 has 16 residues. Germline-derived CDR1 and CDR2 are MNHNS and SASEGT. The trim removed 4 bases at V and 2 bases at J, leaving 6 bases unmatched.

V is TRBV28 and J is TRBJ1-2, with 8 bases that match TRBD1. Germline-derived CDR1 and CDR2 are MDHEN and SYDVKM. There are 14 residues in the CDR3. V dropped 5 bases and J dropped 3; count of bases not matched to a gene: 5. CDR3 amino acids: CASSIQGGHYGYTF. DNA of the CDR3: TGTGCCAGCAGTATACAGGGGGGGCACTATGGCTACACCTTC.

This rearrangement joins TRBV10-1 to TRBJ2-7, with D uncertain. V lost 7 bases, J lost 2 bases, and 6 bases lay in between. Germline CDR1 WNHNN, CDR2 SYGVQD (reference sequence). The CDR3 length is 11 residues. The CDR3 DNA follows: TGCGCCAGCAACCAAACCTACGAGCAGTACTTC. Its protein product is CASNQTYEQYF.

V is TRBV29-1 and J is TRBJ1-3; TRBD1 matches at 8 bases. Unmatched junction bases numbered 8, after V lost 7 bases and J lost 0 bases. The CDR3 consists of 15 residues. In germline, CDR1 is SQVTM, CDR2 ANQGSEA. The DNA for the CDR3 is TGCAGCGCCTCAGGGACAGGAAGCTCTGGAAACACCATATATTTT. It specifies CSASGTGSSGNTIYF.

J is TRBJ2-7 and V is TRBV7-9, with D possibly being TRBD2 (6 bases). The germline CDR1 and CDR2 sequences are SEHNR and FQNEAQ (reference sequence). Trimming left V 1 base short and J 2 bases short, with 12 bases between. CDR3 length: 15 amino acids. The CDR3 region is CASSLVPSEAYEQYF. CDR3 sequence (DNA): TGTGCCAGCAGCTTAGTCCCTAGCGAGGCCTACGAGCAGTACTTC.

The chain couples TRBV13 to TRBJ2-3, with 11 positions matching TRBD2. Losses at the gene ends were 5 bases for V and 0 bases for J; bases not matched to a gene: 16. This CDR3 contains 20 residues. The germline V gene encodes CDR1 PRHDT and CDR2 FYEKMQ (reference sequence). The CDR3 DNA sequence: TGTGCCAGCAGCGATCAAACTAGCGGGAGCCCCTTAGTTAGCACAGATACGCAGTATTTT. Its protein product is CASSDQTSGSPLVSTDTQYF. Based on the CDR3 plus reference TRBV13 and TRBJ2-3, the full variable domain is AAGVIQSPRHLIKEKRETATLKCYPIPRHDTVYWYQQGPGQDPQFLISFYEKMQSDKGSIPDRFSAQQFSDYHSELNMSSLELGDSALYFCASSDQTSGSPLVSTDTQYFGPGTRLTVL.